This T cell receptor beta chain was sequenced in a study of blood T cell repertoires in COVID-19. On the study more broadly: The samples span acute and convalescent COVID-19 from the United States, Italy and Spain.

The method was immunoSEQ multiplex PCR; TCRdb's version includes in-frame clones alone and lacks a portion of them. The repertoire includes 350,000 to 400,000 clones, roughly 90% of them detected once, and around 0.97% sits in the top ten. On this clone: Distinct nucleotide sequences in the sample also encode this CDR3.

The CDR3 extends over 14 amino acids. In germline, CDR1 is KGHSH, CDR2 LQKENI. V lost 3 bases, J lost 0 bases, and 1 base stayed unmatched. This TCR derives from a woman aged 30 to 39 with acute COVID-19. This chain uses TRBV18 with TRBJ1-1; 7 bases are shared with TRBD1. The specimen sequenced was PBMCs or T cells enriched from blood (not recorded which). CDR3 sequence: CASSPTGLNTEAFF. DNA of the CDR3: TGTGCCAGCTCACCGACAGGGCTGAACACTGAAGCTTTCTTT.